A single sample is the source of the 15 T cell receptor beta chains below, sequenced in a study of technical replicates of blood from several donors. Profiling relied on immunoSEQ multiplex PCR, and the TCRdb table lists in-frame clones only, not all of them. The top ten hold around 0.2% of the sample, which has about 81,000 clones, 95% to 97% seen once. Input material: T cells isolated from PBMCs. All receptors derive from a human donor in good health.

The CDR3 here is CASGLAIGTPATEAFF. The CDR3 nucleotides are TGTGCTAGTGGTTTGGCCATCGGGACACCCGCAACCGAAGCTTTCTTT. This chain joins TRBV12-5 and TRBJ1-1; D may be TRBD1 (6 bases). CDR1 is LGHNT, CDR2 FRNRAP, per germline. V lost 1 base to trimming and J lost 8 bases, with 20 bases between them. The CDR3 totals 16 residues.

The chain is built from TRBV11-3 and TRBJ2-7; 10 bases are a match to TRBD2. The CDR3 consists of 16 residues. V lost 1 base to trimming and J lost 3 bases; unmatched junction nucleotides: 6. Germline CDR1 reads SGHNT; CDR2 reads YENEEA. The CDR3 nucleotides read TGTGCCAGCAGCTTAGGTTCGTGGACTAGCGGCTACGAGCAGTACTTC. As protein: CASSLGSWTSGYEQYF.

The J gene is TRBJ2-5, the V gene TRBV27; D is perhaps TRBD2 (5 bases). CDR1 and CDR2 (germline): MNHEY, SMNVEV (reference sequence). V was pared by 0 bases and J by 5 bases, with 10 bases between. The CDR3 runs to 14 residues. The CDR3 sequence is CASSLSVGAETQYF. In nucleotides, the CDR3 is TGTGCCAGCAGTTTATCAGTGGGAGCTGAGACCCAGTACTTC.

This chain connects TRBV28 to TRBJ2-5, with 7 bases fitting TRBD1. V lost 3 bases to trimming and J lost 0 bases; unmatched junction nucleotides: 16. CDR1 and CDR2 (germline): MDHEN, SYDVKM. The CDR3 is 19 amino acids. The CDR3 region is CASSFLLTGKEGYQETQYF. CDR3 DNA: TGTGCCAGCAGTTTCCTACTGACAGGGAAAGAGGGGTACCAAGAGACCCAGTACTTC.

The chain couples TRBV4-1 to TRBJ1-2; D not resolved. CDR1 and CDR2 from the germline V gene are MGHRA and YSYEKL. The germline V and J ends were trimmed by 2 bases and 1 base, with 11 bases remaining between them. The CDR3 runs to 15 residues. This CDR3 reads CASSQPLRNNYGYTF. The CDR3 DNA sequence: TGCGCCAGCAGCCAACCCCTGAGGAATAACTATGGCTACACCTTC.

Comments on this clone: Within the sample, other DNA sequences also encode this same CDR3. This chain connects TRBV7-9 to TRBJ1-1; 7 bases fit TRBD1. The CDR3 sequence is 12 residues long. V shed 1 base and J 7 bases; nucleotides not matched to a gene: 0. Germline assignment: CDR1 SEHNR and CDR2 FQNEAQ (reference sequence). Here the CDR3 reads CASSLGQGEAFF. In DNA, the CDR3 is TGTGCCAGCAGCTTAGGACAGGGTGAAGCTTTCTTT.

The chain joins TRBV5-6 to TRBJ1-2; 7 bases are shared with TRBD1. Germline assignment: CDR1 SGHDT and CDR2 YYEEEE. The CDR3 sequence is 14 residues long. With V trimmed by 4 bases and J by 6 bases, 9 bases remained unmatched. CDR3 sequence: CASSTLQGFNGYTF. The CDR3 DNA reads as TGTGCCAGCAGCACACTACAGGGGTTCAATGGCTACACCTTC.

This chain uses TRBV6-1 with TRBJ2-1; 7 bases match TRBD1. This CDR3 spans 15 amino acids. The trim removed 5 bases at V and 0 bases at J, leaving 4 bases unmatched. Germline V gives CDR1 MNHNS, CDR2 SASEGT. The CDR3 loop reads CASSNRGPSYNEQFF. The CDR3 DNA reads as TGTGCCAGCAGTAATAGGGGGCCCTCCTACAATGAGCAGTTCTTC.

The V call is TRBV13, the J call TRBJ2-3; weak D call: TRBD2 (5 bases). V lost 2 bases and J 3 bases, leaving 6 bases between the germline ends. The CDR3 loop spans 13 amino acids. The germline V gene has CDR1 PRHDT and CDR2 FYEKMQ (reference sequence). The CDR3 loop is CASSLSGTDTQYF. The CDR3 bases are TGTGCCAGCAGCTTATCGGGGACAGATACGCAGTATTTT.

The gene calls are TRBV6-6 and TRBJ2-3, with D possibly TRBD2 on 6 matching bases. The CDR3 has 14 residues. The germline CDR1 and CDR2 sequences are MNHNY and SVGAGI (reference sequence). The germline V and J ends were trimmed by 2 bases and 6 bases, with 12 bases remaining between them. The CDR3 sequence: CASSYRGGVDTQYF. The DNA for the CDR3 is TGTGCCAGCAGTTACCGCGGCGGGGTTGATACGCAGTATTTT.

The chain links TRBV7-8 to TRBJ2-5; 9 bases map to TRBD2. This CDR3 has 19 residues. Germline assignment: CDR1 SGHVS and CDR2 FQNEAQ. Trimming at V came to 5 bases and at J to 5 bases, leaving 21 bases not matched to a gene. The CDR3 spells CASSPLGGGGKFGRETQYF. The CDR3 coding sequence is TGTGCCAGCAGCCCCCTGGGCGGGGGGGGCAAATTCGGAAGGGAGACCCAGTACTTC.

The CDR3, as DNA: TGTGCCAGCAGCCCAGACAGCCAAGAGACCCAGTACTTC. Protein: CASSPDSQETQYF. The chain is built from TRBV13 and TRBJ2-5; TRBD1 is a possible D gene (5 bases). CDR1 and CDR2 (germline): PRHDT, FYEKMQ (reference sequence). Trimming left V 5 bases short and J 1 base short, with 8 bases between. The length of the CDR3 is 13 residues.

This clone appeared a single time. The chain joins TRBV6-1 to TRBJ1-5, with a tentative D call TRBD1 (6 bases). In germline, CDR1 is MNHNS, CDR2 SASEGT. V was pared by 5 bases and J by 6 bases, with 17 bases between. This CDR3 comprises 15 residues. CDR3 coding DNA: TGTGCCAGCAGTCGACCAGGGGCTGACGGTCAGCCCCAGCATTTT. Its translation is CASSRPGADGQPQHF.

The genes are TRBV27 and TRBJ2-3; D might be TRBD1 (5 bases). V was cut by 6 bases and J by 8 bases, with 12 bases left in between. The germline CDR1 and CDR2 sequences are MNHEY and SMNVEV (reference sequence). There are 12 residues in the CDR3. DNA of the CDR3: TGTGCCAGCAGCCCCGTGGGGCGTACGCAGTATTTT. Translation: CASSPVGRTQYF.

This chain uses TRBV5-1 with TRBJ1-1; D might be TRBD1 (6 bases). Germline V gives CDR1 SGHRS, CDR2 YFSETQ. The CDR3 totals 15 residues. The V gene lost 0 bases and the J gene lost 4 bases, with 13 bases spanning the gap. DNA of the CDR3: TGCGCCAGCAGCTTGGGAGGGGGAGGGGGCACTGAAGCTTTCTTT. Translation gives CASSLGGGGGTEAFF. The full variable domain, rest sourced from reference TRBV5-1 and TRBJ1-1, is KAGVTQTPRYLIKTRGQQVTLSCSPISGHRSVSWYQQTPGQGLQFLFEYFSETQRNKGNFPGRFSGRQFSNSRSEMNVSTLELGDSALYLCASSLGGGGGTEAFFGQGTRLTVV.